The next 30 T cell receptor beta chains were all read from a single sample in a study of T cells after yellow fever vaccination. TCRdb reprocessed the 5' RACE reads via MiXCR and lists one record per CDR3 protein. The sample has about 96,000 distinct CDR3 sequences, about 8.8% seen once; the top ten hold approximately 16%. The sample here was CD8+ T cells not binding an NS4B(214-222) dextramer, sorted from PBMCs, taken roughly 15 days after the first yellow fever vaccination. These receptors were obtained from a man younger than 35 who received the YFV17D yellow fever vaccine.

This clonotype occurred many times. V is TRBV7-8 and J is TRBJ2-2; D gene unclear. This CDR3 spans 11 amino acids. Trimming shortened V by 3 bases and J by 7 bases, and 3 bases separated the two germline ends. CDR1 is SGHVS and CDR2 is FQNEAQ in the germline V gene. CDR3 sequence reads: CASSFDGELFF. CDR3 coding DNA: TGTGCCAGCAGCTTCGACGGGGAGCTGTTTTTT.

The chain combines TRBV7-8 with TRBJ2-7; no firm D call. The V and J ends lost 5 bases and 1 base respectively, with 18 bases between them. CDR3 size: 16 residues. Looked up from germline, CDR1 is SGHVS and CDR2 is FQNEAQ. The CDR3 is CASSQGPESISYEQYF. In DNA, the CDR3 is TGTGCCAGCAGCCAAGGTCCGGAGTCTATTTCCTACGAGCAGTACTTC.

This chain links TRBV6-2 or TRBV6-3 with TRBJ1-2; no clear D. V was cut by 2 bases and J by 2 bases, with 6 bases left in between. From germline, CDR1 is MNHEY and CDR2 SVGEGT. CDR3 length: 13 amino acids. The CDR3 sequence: CASSYAGNYGYTF. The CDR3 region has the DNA TGTGCCAGCAGTTACGCAGGAAACTATGGCTACACCTTC.

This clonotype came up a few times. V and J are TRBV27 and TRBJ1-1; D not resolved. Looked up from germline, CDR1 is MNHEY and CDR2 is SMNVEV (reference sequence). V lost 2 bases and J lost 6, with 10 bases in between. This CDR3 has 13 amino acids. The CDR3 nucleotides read TGTGCCAGCAGTTTAGATAAGTGGGCTGAAGCTTTCTTT. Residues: CASSLDKWAEAFF.

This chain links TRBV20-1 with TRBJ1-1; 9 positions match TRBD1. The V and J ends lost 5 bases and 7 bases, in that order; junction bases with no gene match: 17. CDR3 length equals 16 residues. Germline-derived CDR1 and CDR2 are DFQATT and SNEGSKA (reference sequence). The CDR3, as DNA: TGCAGTGCTCACACCCACCTCGGTGGACAGGGGAATGAAGCTTTCTTT. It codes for CSAHTHLGGQGNEAFF.

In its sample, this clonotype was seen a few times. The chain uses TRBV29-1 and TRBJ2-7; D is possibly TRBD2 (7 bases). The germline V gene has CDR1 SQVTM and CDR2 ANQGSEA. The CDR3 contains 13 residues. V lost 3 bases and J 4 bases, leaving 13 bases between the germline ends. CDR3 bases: TGCAGCGTTGAGGAGGGGGGGCTTTACGAGCAGTACTTC. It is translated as CSVEEGGLYEQYF.

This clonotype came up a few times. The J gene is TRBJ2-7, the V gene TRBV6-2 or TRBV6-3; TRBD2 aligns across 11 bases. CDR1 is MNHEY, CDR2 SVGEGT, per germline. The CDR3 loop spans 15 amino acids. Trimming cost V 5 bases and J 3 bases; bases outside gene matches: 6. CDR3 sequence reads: CASSHGTSGGYEQYV. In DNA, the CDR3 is TGTGCCAGCAGTCACGGGACTAGCGGAGGCTACGAGCAGTACGTC.

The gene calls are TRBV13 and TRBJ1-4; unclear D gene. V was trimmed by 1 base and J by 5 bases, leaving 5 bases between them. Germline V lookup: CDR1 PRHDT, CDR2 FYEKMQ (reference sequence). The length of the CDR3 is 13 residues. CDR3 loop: CASSLAGNEKLFF. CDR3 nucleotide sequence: TGTGCCAGCAGCTTAGCCGGGAATGAAAAACTGTTTTTT.

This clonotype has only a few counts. The CDR3 sequence is CLVGGVNNEQFF. For the CDR3, the DNA is TGCCTCGTGGGGGGGGTCAACAATGAGCAGTTCTTC. The V gene is TRBV29-1, the J gene TRBJ2-1; TRBD2 matches at 7 bases. CDR1 is SQVTM, CDR2 ANQGSEA, per germline. The CDR3 is 12 amino acids.

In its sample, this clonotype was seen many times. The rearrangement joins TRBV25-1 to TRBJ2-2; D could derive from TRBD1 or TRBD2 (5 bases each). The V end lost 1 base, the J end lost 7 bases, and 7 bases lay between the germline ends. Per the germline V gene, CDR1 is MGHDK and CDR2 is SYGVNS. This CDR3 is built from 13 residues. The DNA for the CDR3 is TGTGCCAGCAGTGAATCTGGGGGCGGGGAGCTGTTTTTT. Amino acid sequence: CASSESGGGELFF.

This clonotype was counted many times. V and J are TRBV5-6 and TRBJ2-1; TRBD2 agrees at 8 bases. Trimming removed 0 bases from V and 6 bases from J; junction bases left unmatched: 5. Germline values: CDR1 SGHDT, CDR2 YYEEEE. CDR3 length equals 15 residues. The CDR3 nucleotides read TGTGCCAGCAGCTTGGGGATTAGCGGGGTCAATGAGCAGTTCTTC. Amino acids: CASSLGISGVNEQFF.

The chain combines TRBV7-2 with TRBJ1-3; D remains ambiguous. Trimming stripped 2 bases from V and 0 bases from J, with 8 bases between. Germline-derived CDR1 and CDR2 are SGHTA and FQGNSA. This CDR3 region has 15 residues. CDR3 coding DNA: TGTGCCAGCAGCTTATTCCCTGGCTCTGGAAACACCATATATTTT. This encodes CASSLFPGSGNTIYF. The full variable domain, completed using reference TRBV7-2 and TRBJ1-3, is GAGVSQSPSNKVTEKGKDVELRCDPISGHTALYWYRQSLGQGLEFLIYFQGNSAPDKSGLPSDRFSAERTGGSVSTLTIQRTQQEDSAVYLCASSLFPGSGNTIYFGEGSWLTVV.

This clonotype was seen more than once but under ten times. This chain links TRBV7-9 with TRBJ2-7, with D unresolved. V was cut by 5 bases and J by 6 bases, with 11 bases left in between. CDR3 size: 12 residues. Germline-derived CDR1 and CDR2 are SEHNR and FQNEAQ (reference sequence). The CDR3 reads CASSLNTIEQYF. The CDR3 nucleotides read TGTGCCAGCAGCCTAAACACCATCGAGCAGTACTTC. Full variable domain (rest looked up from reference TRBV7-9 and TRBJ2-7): DTGVSQNPRHKITKRGQNVTFRCDPISEHNRLYWYRQTLGQGPEFLTYFQNEAQLEKSRLLSDRFSAERPKGSFSTLEIQRTEQGDSAMYLCASSLNTIEQYFGPGTRLTVT.

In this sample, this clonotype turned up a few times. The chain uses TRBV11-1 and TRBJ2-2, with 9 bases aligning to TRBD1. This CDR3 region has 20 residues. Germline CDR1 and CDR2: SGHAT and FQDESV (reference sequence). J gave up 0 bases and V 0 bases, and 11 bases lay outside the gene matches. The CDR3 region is CASSLAPSYRQGANTGELFF. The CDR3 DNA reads TGTGCCAGCAGCTTAGCGCCTTCTTATAGACAGGGGGCGAACACCGGGGAGCTGTTTTTT.

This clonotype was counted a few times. DNA for the CDR3: TGCAGCGTGGAAACCGGGACACCAAACATTCAGTACTTC. Protein: CSVETGTPNIQYF. The chain employs TRBV29-1 and TRBJ2-4, with D perhaps matching TRBD1 (6 bases). Trimming removed 6 bases at V and 6 bases at J, with 15 bases between. Germline CDR1 SQVTM, CDR2 ANQGSEA. The CDR3 has 13 residues.

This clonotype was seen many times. The CDR3 sequence is CASTLSRFPDTQYF. Written as DNA, the CDR3 is TGCGCCAGCACCCTTTCTCGGTTTCCAGATACGCAGTATTTT. V usage is TRBV5-1 and J usage is TRBJ2-3, with D unresolved. CDR3 size: 14 residues. The germline V gene has CDR1 SGHRS and CDR2 YFSETQ. V was shortened by 6 bases and J by 4 bases, with 15 bases between the two germline ends. The full variable domain, in which reference TRBV5-1 and TRBJ2-3 provide the parts outside the CDR3, is KAGVTQTPRYLIKTRGQQVTLSCSPISGHRSVSWYQQTPGQGLQFLFEYFSETQRNKGNFPGRFSGRQFSNSRSEMNVSTLELGDSALYLCASTLSRFPDTQYFGPGTRLTVL.

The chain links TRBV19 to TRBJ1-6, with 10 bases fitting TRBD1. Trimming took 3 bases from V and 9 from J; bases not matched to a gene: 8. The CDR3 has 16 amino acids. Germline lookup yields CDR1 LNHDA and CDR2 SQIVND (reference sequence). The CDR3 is CASSITGQGGRSPLHF. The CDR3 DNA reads TGTGCCAGTAGTATCACAGGACAGGGGGGTCGTTCACCCCTCCACTTT.

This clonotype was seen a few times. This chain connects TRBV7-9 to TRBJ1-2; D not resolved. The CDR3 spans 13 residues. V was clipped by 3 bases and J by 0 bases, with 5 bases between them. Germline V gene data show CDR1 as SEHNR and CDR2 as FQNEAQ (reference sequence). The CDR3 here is CASSLQPNYGYTF. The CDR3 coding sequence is TGTGCCAGCAGCTTGCAGCCTAACTATGGCTACACCTTC. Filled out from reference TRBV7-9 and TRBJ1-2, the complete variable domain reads DTGVSQNPRHKITKRGQNVTFRCDPISEHNRLYWYRQTLGQGPEFLTYFQNEAQLEKSRLLSDRFSAERPKGSFSTLEIQRTEQGDSAMYLCASSLQPNYGYTFGSGTRLTVV.

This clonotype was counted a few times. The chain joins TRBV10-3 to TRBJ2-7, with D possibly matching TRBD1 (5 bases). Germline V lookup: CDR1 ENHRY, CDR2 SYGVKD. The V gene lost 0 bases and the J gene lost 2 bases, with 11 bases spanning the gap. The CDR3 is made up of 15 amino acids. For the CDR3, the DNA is TGTGCCATCAGTGAGTCTCAGGGTGCGGCCTACGAGCAGTACTTC. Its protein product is CAISESQGAAYEQYF.

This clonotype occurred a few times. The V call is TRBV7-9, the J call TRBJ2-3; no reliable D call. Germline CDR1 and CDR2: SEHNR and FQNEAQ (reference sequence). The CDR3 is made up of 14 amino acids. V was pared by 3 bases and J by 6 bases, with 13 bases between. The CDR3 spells CASSFDTPMDTQYF. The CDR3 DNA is TGTGCCAGCAGCTTTGACACCCCGATGGATACGCAGTATTTT.

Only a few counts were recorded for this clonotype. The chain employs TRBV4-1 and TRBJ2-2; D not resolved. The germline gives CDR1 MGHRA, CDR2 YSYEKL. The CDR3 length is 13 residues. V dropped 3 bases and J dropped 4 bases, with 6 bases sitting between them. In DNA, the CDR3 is TGCGCCAGCAGCCATGCGGTCACCGGGGAGCTGTTTTTT. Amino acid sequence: CASSHAVTGELFF.

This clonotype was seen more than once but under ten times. The CDR3 protein is CASSPPTGGLTELFF. In DNA form, the CDR3 reads TGTGCCAGCTCACCACCGACAGGGGGGCTAACGGAGCTGTTTTTT. The genes are TRBV18 and TRBJ2-2; 9 bases align to TRBD1. CDR3 length: 15 residues. Germline V CDR1 and CDR2: KGHSH, LQKENI. Unmatched junction bases numbered 6, after V lost 0 bases and J lost 10 bases.

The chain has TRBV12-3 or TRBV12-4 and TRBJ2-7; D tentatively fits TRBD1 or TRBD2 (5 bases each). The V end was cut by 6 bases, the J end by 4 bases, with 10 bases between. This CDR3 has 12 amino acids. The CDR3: CASSRDGYEQYF. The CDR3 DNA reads TGTGCCAGCAGCAGGGACGGGTACGAGCAGTACTTC.

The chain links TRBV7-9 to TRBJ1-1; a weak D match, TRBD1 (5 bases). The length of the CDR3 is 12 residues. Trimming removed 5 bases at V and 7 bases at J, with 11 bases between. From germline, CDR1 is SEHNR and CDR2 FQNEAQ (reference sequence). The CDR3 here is CASSLQVGEAFF. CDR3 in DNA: TGTGCCAGCAGCCTACAGGTTGGTGAAGCTTTCTTT.

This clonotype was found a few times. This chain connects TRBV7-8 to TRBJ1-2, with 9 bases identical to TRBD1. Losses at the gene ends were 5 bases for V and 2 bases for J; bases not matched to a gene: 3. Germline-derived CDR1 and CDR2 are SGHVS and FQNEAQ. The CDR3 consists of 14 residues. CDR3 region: CASSKGTGNYGYTF. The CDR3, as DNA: TGTGCCAGCAGCAAAGGGACAGGGAACTATGGCTACACCTTC. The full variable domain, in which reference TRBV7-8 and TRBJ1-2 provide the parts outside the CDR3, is GAGVSQSPRYKVAKRGQDVALRCDPISGHVSLFWYQQALGQGPEFLTYFQNEAQLDKSGLPSDRFFAERPEGSVSTLKIQRTQQEDSAVYLCASSKGTGNYGYTFGSGTRLTVV.

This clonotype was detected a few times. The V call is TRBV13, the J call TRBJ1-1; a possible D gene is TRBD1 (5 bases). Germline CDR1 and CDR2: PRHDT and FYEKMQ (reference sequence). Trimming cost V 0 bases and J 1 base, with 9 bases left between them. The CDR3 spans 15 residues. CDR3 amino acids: CASSLGGPENTEAFF. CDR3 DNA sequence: TGTGCCAGCAGCTTAGGGGGACCGGAGAACACTGAAGCTTTCTTT.

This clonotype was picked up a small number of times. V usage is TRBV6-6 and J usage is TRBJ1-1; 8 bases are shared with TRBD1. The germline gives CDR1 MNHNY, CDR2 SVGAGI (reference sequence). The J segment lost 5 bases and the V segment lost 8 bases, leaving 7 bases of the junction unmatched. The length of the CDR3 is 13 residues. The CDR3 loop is CASCTGGETEAFF. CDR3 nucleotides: TGTGCCAGCTGCACAGGGGGAGAAACTGAAGCTTTCTTT.

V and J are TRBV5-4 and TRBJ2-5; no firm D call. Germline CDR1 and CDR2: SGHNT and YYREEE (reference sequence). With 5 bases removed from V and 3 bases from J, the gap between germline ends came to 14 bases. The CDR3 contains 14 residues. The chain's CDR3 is CASRFSDTKETQYF. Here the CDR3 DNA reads TGTGCCAGCAGATTTAGTGACACGAAAGAGACCCAGTACTTC.

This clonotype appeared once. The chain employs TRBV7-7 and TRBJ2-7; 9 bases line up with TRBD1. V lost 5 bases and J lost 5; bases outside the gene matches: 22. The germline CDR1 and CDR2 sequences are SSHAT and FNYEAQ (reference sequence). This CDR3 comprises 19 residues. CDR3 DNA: TGTGCCAGCAGCCCCGGTCCCCGGACAGGGGAATCCTACGGCAACGAGCAGTACTTC. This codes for CASSPGPRTGESYGNEQYF. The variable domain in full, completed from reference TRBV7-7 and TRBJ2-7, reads GAGVSQSPRYKVTKRGQDVTLRCDPISSHATLYWYQQALGQGPEFLTYFNYEAQPDKSGLPSDRFSAERPEGSISTLTIQRTEQRDSAMYRCASSPGPRTGESYGNEQYFGPGTRLTVT.

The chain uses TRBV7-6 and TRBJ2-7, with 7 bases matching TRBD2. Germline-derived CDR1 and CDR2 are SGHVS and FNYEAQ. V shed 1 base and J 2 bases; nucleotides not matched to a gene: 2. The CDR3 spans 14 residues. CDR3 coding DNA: TGTGCCAGCAGCTTAGGGGGGGGGGCCTACGAGCAGTACTTC. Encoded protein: CASSLGGGAYEQYF.